The clone carrying this T cell receptor beta chain was counted only a few times. Its target is unknown. This PCR relied on a set of 60 Vbeta primers and 13 Jbeta primers. Profiled with immunoSEQ multiplex PCR; TCRdb holds only in-frame clones, not every one. Found here are roughly 13,000 clones, roughly 64% of them singletons; the top ten hold roughly a sixth. These data come from a study of cytomegalovirus exposure and HLA in healthy donors. The germline gives CDR1 SQVTM, CDR2 ANQGSEA. The ends lost 4 bases at V and 5 bases at J; junction bases unmatched: 3. The CDR3 runs 13 residues. General observations from the study: Previously analyzed data showed that most TCR beta V segments were productive at a frequency of about 87% or about 30%.

This clonotype was sampled from a woman aged 45-60 years in good health and CMV-seropositive. This sequence joins TRBV29-1 and TRBJ2-5, with 11 bases matching TRBD2. Input material: PBMCs. This CDR3 reads CSVGLAGWETQYF. The CDR3, as DNA: TGCAGCGTTGGACTAGCGGGATGGGAGACCCAGTACTTC.